This T cell receptor (beta chain) appears in the sequencing data of a study of OX40 agonist ivuxolimab in advanced cancers. Study summary: Earlier anti-PD-1, anti-PD-L1 or anti-CTLA-4 therapy was permitted; over 35% had received some.

TCRdb keeps only in-frame clones here, not all; method: immunoSEQ multiplex PCR. The sample has more than 20,000 clones; roughly 82% are singletons. Specimen: CD4+ or CD8+ T cells sorted from blood, collected in a trial of the OX40 agonist ivuxolimab. This sequence originates from an adult with an advanced solid tumor such as melanoma, head and neck, liver or kidney cancer.

The CDR3 sequence: CASSAGDRTSNQPQHF. CDR3 DNA sequence: TGTGCCAGCAGCGCGGGTGACAGGACCAGCAATCAGCCCCAGCATTTT. This chain uses TRBV5-8 with TRBJ1-5; possible D gene TRBD1, 6 bases. V was clipped by 4 bases and J by 1 base, with 15 bases between them. CDR3 size: 16 residues. Germline V lookup: CDR1 SGHTS, CDR2 YDEGEE.